Below, 27 T cell receptor beta chains from the same sample are listed, as sequenced in a study of blood T cell repertoires in COVID-19. Only in-frame clones appear in the TCRdb table, and some are missing; sequencing was by immunoSEQ multiplex PCR. This table has roughly 250,000 clones, around 85% appearing once. The sample consisted of peripheral blood. The receptors originated from a woman in her thirties or forties with active or convalescent COVID-19.

The genes are TRBV6-1 and TRBJ2-1, with no clear D. The length of the CDR3 is 13 residues. The germline V gene encodes CDR1 MNHNS and CDR2 SASEGT. With 2 bases removed from V and 5 bases from J, the gap between germline ends came to 7 bases. This CDR3 reads CASSEPRNNEQFF. The DNA for the CDR3 is TGTGCCAGCAGTGAACCCAGGAACAATGAGCAGTTCTTC.

This chain joins TRBV3-1 (or the pseudogene TRBV3-2) and TRBJ1-1; a possible D gene is TRBD1 (5 bases). Germline lookup yields CDR1 LGHDT and CDR2 YNNKEL (reference sequence). The CDR3 spans 14 residues. V lost 1 base and J lost 6, with 12 bases in between. Here the CDR3 reads CASSQGDSVPEAFF. In nucleotides, the CDR3 is TGTGCCAGCAGCCAAGGAGACAGTGTCCCTGAAGCTTTCTTT.

This clone was observed a handful of times. This chain links TRBV11-2 with TRBJ2-1; the D gene is possibly TRBD1 (6 bases). The CDR3 spans 15 residues. The V gene lost 2 bases and the J gene lost 8 bases, with 16 bases spanning the gap. Germline V gene lookup returns CDR1 SGHAT and CDR2 FQNNGV. The CDR3 DNA is TGTGCCAGCAGCTTACAAGGGGGAGAATTAGATGAGCAGTTCTTC. It yields the protein CASSLQGGELDEQFF. The variable domain in full, completed from reference TRBV11-2 and TRBJ2-1, reads EAGVAQSPRYKIIEKRQSVAFWCNPISGHATLYWYQQILGQGPKLLIQFQNNGVVDDSQLPKDRFSAERLKGVDSTLKIQPAKLEDSAVYLCASSLQGGELDEQFFGPGTRLTVL.

The chain links TRBV28 to TRBJ1-2; D gene uncertain. CDR1 is MDHEN and CDR2 is SYDVKM in the germline V gene. CDR3 length: 12 residues. The V and J ends lost 1 base and 4 bases respectively, with 4 bases between them. The DNA of the CDR3 is TGTGCCAGCAGTTTATCCGGCTATGGCTACACCTTC. Translating it yields CASSLSGYGYTF.

The CDR3, as DNA: TGCGCCAGACCGGGACAGAGGGACACTGAAGCTTTCTTT. Amino acids: CARPGQRDTEAFF. The chain uses TRBV10-1 and TRBJ1-1; the match to TRBD1 covers 7 bases. Germline CDR1 is WNHNN and CDR2 is SYGVQD (reference sequence). Trimming cost V 9 bases and J 3 bases; bases outside gene matches: 7. The CDR3 runs to 13 residues.

The chain links TRBV5-1 to TRBJ2-2; 11 positions match TRBD2. The germline gives CDR1 SGHRS, CDR2 YFSETQ. Trimming removed 1 base from V and 4 bases from J; junction bases left unmatched: 12. The CDR3 has 19 amino acids. The CDR3 is CASSLNPSGGTQGTGELFF. In DNA form, the CDR3 reads TGCGCCAGCAGCTTGAACCCTAGCGGGGGGACTCAGGGCACCGGGGAGCTGTTTTTT. The variable domain in full, with the rest retrieved from reference TRBV5-1 and TRBJ2-2, is KAGVTQTPRYLIKTRGQQVTLSCSPISGHRSVSWYQQTPGQGLQFLFEYFSETQRNKGNFPGRFSGRQFSNSRSEMNVSTLELGDSALYLCASSLNPSGGTQGTGELFFGEGSRLTVL.

The V gene is TRBV5-1, the J gene TRBJ2-3, with 12 bases matching TRBD2. J gave up 2 bases and V 5 bases, and 6 bases lay outside the gene matches. CDR3 length: 16 residues. The V gene's germline CDR1 is SGHRS and CDR2 YFSETQ. CDR3 residues: CASRRTSGGPTDTQYF. The CDR3 DNA reads as TGCGCCAGCAGGCGAACTAGCGGGGGGCCCACAGATACGCAGTATTTT.

This chain joins TRBV19 and TRBJ2-1; D is possibly TRBD2 (6 bases). The V end lost 1 base, the J end lost 9 bases, and 19 bases lay between the germline ends. Germline loops: CDR1 LNHDA, CDR2 SQIVND (reference sequence). This CDR3 region has 16 residues. The CDR3 is CASSIGGNPGVGEQFF. The CDR3 DNA is TGTGCCAGTAGTATAGGAGGGAACCCGGGGGTCGGTGAGCAGTTCTTC.

The V call is TRBV30, the J call TRBJ1-2, with 7 bases that match TRBD1. The CDR3 length is 11 residues. Germline CDR1 is GTSNPN and CDR2 is SVGIG (reference sequence). V lost 8 bases to trimming and J lost 8 bases; unmatched junction nucleotides: 8. The CDR3 sequence: CAVRDRGGYTF. The CDR3 nucleotides read TGTGCCGTGCGGGACAGAGGCGGCTACACCTTC.

With regard to this clone: The sample has other DNA sequences that encode this CDR3 too. This sequence joins TRBV5-1 and TRBJ1-6; tentatively, D is TRBD1 (6 bases). Trimming left V 1 base short and J 5 bases short, with 10 bases between. Germline assignment: CDR1 SGHRS and CDR2 YFSETQ. The CDR3 has 15 residues. CDR3: CASSLRGQDNSPLHF. Written as DNA, the CDR3 is TGCGCCAGCAGCTTGAGGGGACAAGATAATTCACCCCTCCACTTT.

The J gene is TRBJ2-1, the V gene TRBV9, with 8 bases aligning to TRBD2. Unmatched junction bases numbered 9, after V lost 0 bases and J lost 7 bases. Germline-derived CDR1 and CDR2 are SGDLS and YYNGEE. CDR3 size: 16 residues. The CDR3 sequence: CASSVEVGGAGNEQFF. The CDR3 DNA sequence: TGTGCCAGCAGCGTAGAAGTCGGGGGGGCAGGTAATGAGCAGTTCTTC.

This clone was observed a few times. The chain recombines TRBV10-2 with TRBJ2-7; TRBD1 aligns across 10 bases. This CDR3 has 17 amino acids. Germline CDR1 and CDR2: WSHSY and SAAADI. V lost 3 bases and J lost 3; bases outside the gene matches: 11. In DNA, the CDR3 is TGCGCCAGCAGTGATTTTGGGGGTAGGACAGGGGGCTACGAGCAGTACTTC. Translated, it gives CASSDFGGRTGGYEQYF.

The CDR3 DNA reads as TGTGCCACGGAGTTAGCGGGGACTAGCACAGATACGCAGTATTTT. The encoded protein is CATELAGTSTDTQYF. V gene TRBV10-3 combines with J gene TRBJ2-3; 8 nucleotides align to TRBD2. The germline CDR1 and CDR2 sequences are ENHRY and SYGVKD. Trimming cost V 10 bases and J 0 bases; bases outside gene matches: 9. The length of the CDR3 is 15 residues.

V usage is TRBV27 and J usage is TRBJ1-4; weak D call: TRBD1 (5 bases). The V gene lost 6 bases and the J gene lost 3 bases, with 14 bases spanning the gap. Germline assignment: CDR1 MNHEY and CDR2 SMNVEV (reference sequence). This CDR3 has 15 residues. CDR3 nucleotide sequence: TGTGCCAGCAGGAACGCGGGACCTTCTAATGAAAAACTGTTTTTT. Protein product: CASRNAGPSNEKLFF.

This clone was detected only once. This rearrangement joins TRBV19 to TRBJ1-5, with 7 positions matching TRBD1. The CDR3 is 17 residues long. Trimming at V came to 4 bases and at J to 2 bases, leaving 11 bases not matched to a gene. CDR1 and CDR2 (germline): LNHDA, SQIVND (reference sequence). The CDR3 bases are TGTGCCAGTAGTACTTACGGACAGGCGATGGGCAATCAGCCCCAGCATTTT. Its protein product is CASSTYGQAMGNQPQHF.

This chain uses TRBV5-4 with TRBJ2-6; 8 bases are shared with TRBD1. J gave up 0 bases and V 4 bases, and 6 bases lay outside the gene matches. The CDR3 extends over 17 amino acids. Per germline, CDR1 SGHNT and CDR2 YYREEE (reference sequence). DNA for the CDR3: TGTGCCAGCAGCGGGACAGGCCTCAGCTCTGGGGCCAACGTCCTGACTTTC. Translation: CASSGTGLSSGANVLTF.

This chain links TRBV2 with TRBJ1-5, with TRBD1 as a possible D gene (5 bases). V lost 7 bases and J 3 bases, leaving 16 bases between the germline ends. The CDR3 extends over 15 amino acids. CDR1 is SNHLY, CDR2 FYNNEI, per germline. As DNA, the CDR3 is TGTGCCAGCACCGCCCAGGGAATCGACAATCAGCCCCAGCATTTT. Protein product: CASTAQGIDNQPQHF.

The chain combines TRBV28 with TRBJ1-5; 10 bases map to TRBD1. The CDR3 is 16 residues long. V dropped 6 bases and J dropped 3; count of bases not matched to a gene: 8. Looked up from germline, CDR1 is MDHEN and CDR2 is SYDVKM. In DNA form, the CDR3 reads TGTGCCAGCAGAACTCGGACAGGGGGAATCAATCAGCCCCAGCATTTT. Protein product: CASRTRTGGINQPQHF.

This sequence joins TRBV9 and TRBJ1-1, with D hard to call. This CDR3 contains 14 residues. Trimming removed 1 base from V and 4 bases from J, with 11 bases in between. In germline, CDR1 is SGDLS, CDR2 YYNGEE. This CDR3 reads CASSVMGSGTEAFF. In DNA form, the CDR3 reads TGTGCCAGCAGCGTAATGGGAAGCGGCACTGAAGCTTTCTTT.

This clone turned up a few times. Other DNA sequences in this sample translate to the same CDR3. The genes are TRBV19 and TRBJ1-1, with D perhaps TRBD1 (5 bases). V lost 2 bases, J lost 3 bases, and 7 bases lay in between. The CDR3 consists of 13 residues. Germline values: CDR1 LNHDA, CDR2 SQIVND (reference sequence). DNA for the CDR3: TGTGCCAGTAGTATAAAAGGGGACACTGAAGCTTTCTTT. Its translation: CASSIKGDTEAFF.

Only one count was recorded for this clone. This chain joins TRBV19 and TRBJ1-6; D gene uncertain. This CDR3 comprises 14 residues. Per germline, CDR1 LNHDA and CDR2 SQIVND (reference sequence). V gave up 1 base and J gave up 5 bases, with 6 bases separating them. CDR3 sequence: CASSIAENNSPLHF. The DNA for the CDR3 is TGTGCCAGTAGTATAGCGGAGAATAATTCACCCCTCCACTTT.

The rearrangement links TRBV5-1 to TRBJ1-1; tentative D call: TRBD1 (5 bases). The CDR3 runs 14 residues. Looked up from germline, CDR1 is SGHRS and CDR2 is YFSETQ. V gave up 5 bases and J gave up 5 bases, with 16 bases separating them. The chain's CDR3 is CASSSEGQWTEAFF. The CDR3 nucleotides are TGCGCCAGCAGTTCGGAGGGGCAATGGACTGAAGCTTTCTTT.

V usage is TRBV28 and J usage is TRBJ1-2; the D gene is possibly TRBD1 (5 bases). The ends were cut back, 5 bases at V and 9 bases at J, with 19 bases in the middle. CDR1 and CDR2 (germline): MDHEN, SYDVKM. The CDR3 covers 14 residues. The CDR3 nucleotides read TGTGCCAGCAGTCCCCTCCGGACAAGGAAGAGCTACACCTTC. As protein: CASSPLRTRKSYTF.

The chain has TRBV19 and TRBJ1-1; D possibly corresponds to TRBD1 (5 bases). The CDR3 extends over 15 amino acids. Trimming removed 4 bases from V and 0 bases from J, with 12 bases in between. Per germline, CDR1 LNHDA and CDR2 SQIVND (reference sequence). The CDR3 loop is CASSKGAQMNTEAFF. In DNA, the CDR3 is TGTGCCAGTAGTAAAGGGGCCCAAATGAACACTGAAGCTTTCTTT.

This chain uses TRBV3-1 (or the pseudogene TRBV3-2) with TRBJ1-2; TRBD1 matches 7 bases. Germline CDR1 reads LGHDT; CDR2 reads YNNKEL (reference sequence). V lost 4 bases and J lost 9; bases outside the gene matches: 8. The CDR3 is 13 amino acids. The CDR3 spells CASSLAQGLSYTF. The CDR3 DNA follows: TGTGCCAGCAGCCTGGCACAGGGGTTGAGCTACACCTTC.

The chain uses TRBV7-9 and TRBJ1-6; D ambiguous. The ends were cut back, 3 bases at V and 14 bases at J, with 11 bases in the middle. Germline V gene sequence: CDR1 SEHNR, CDR2 FQNEAQ (reference sequence). The CDR3 spans 12 residues. CDR3 protein: CASSLGATTLHF. The CDR3 nucleotides are TGTGCCAGCAGCTTGGGAGCAACCACCCTCCACTTT.

J is TRBJ1-1 and V is TRBV5-6; 7 bases fit TRBD1. Germline V lookup: CDR1 SGHDT, CDR2 YYEEEE. The CDR3 has 14 residues. Unmatched junction bases numbered 3, after V lost 4 bases and J lost 0 bases. This CDR3 reads CASSETGLNTEAFF. The CDR3 coding sequence is TGTGCCAGCAGCGAGACAGGGTTGAACACTGAAGCTTTCTTT.